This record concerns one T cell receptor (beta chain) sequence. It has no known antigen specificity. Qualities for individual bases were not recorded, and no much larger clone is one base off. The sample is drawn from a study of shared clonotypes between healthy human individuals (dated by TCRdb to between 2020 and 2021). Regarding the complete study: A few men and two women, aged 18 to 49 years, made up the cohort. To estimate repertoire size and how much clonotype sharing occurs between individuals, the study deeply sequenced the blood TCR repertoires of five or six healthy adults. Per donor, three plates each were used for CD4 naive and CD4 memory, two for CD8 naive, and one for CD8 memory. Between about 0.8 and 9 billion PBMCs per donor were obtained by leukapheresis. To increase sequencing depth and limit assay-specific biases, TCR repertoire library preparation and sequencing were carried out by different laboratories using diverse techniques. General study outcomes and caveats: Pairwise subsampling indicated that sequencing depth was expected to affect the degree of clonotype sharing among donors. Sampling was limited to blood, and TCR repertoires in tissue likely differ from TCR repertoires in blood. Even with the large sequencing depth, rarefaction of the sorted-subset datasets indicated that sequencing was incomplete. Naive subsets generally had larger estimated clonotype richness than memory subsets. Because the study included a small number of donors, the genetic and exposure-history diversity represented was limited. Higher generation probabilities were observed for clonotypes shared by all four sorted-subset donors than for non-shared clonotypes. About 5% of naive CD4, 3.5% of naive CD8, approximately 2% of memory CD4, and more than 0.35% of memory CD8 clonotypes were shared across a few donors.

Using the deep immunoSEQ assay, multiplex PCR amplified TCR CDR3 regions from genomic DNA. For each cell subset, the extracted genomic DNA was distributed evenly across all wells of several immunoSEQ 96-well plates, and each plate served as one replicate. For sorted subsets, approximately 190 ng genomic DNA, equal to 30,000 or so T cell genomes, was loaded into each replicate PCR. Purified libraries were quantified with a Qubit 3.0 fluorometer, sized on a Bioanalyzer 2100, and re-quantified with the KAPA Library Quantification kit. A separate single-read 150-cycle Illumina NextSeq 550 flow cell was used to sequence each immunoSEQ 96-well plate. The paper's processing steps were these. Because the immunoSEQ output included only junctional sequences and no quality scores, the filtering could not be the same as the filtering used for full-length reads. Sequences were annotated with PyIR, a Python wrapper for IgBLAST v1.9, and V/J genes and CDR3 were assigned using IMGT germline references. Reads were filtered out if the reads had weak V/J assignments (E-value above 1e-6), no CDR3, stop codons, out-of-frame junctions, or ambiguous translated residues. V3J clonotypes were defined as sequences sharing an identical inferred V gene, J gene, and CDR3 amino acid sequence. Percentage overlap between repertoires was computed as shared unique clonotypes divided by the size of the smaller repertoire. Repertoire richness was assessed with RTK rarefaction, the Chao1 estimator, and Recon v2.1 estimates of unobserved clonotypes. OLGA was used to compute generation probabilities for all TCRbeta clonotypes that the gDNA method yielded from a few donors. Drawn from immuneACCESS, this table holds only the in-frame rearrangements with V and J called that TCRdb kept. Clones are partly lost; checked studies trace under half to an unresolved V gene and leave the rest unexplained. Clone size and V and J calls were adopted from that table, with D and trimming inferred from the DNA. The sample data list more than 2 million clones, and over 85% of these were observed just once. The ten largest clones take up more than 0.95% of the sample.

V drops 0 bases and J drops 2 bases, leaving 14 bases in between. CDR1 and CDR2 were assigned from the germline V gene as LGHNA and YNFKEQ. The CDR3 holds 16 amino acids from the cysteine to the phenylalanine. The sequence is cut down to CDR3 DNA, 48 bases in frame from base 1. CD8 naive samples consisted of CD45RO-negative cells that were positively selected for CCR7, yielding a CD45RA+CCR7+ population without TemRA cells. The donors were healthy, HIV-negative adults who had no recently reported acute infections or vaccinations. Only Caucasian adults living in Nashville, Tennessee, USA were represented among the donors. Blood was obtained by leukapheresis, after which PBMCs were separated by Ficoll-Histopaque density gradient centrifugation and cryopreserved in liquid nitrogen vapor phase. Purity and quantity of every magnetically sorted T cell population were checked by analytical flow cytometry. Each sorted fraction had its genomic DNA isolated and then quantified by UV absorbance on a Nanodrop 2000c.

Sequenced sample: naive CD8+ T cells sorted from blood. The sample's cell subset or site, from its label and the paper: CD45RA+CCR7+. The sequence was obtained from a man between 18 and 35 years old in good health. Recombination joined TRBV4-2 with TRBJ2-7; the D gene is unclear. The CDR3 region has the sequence CASSQETGGTTYEQYF. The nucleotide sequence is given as TGTGCCAGCAGCCAAGAAACCGGTGGAACCACCTACGAGCAGTACTTC.